These 8 T cell receptor beta chains came from one sample sequenced in a study of blood T cell repertoires in COVID-19. TCRdb's copy holds only in-frame clones and misses some; the assay was immunoSEQ multiplex PCR. The top ten clones hold roughly 7.1% of a sample with about 94,000 clones, about 87% of them seen once. Sequencing was done on a sample of peripheral blood. The receptor source for this set is a human donor with acute or convalescent COVID-19. The donor label of this sample is uncertain.

The rearrangement links TRBV4-3 to TRBJ2-3, with D possibly TRBD2 on 5 matching bases. The germline V and J ends were trimmed by 2 bases and 8 bases, with 8 bases remaining between them. CDR1 is LGHNA and CDR2 is YSLEER in the germline V gene. This CDR3 has 12 amino acids. CDR3 sequence: CASSQQGGTQYF. The CDR3 region has the DNA TGCGCCAGCAGCCAACAAGGAGGTACGCAGTATTTT.

The chain has TRBV2 and TRBJ2-1; 14 nucleotides match TRBD2. The germline CDR1 and CDR2 sequences are SNHLY and FYNNEI. J gave up 12 bases and V 6 bases, and 16 bases lay outside the gene matches. This CDR3 contains 17 residues. The CDR3 DNA reads TGTGCCAGCAGCGTCCTAGGGACTAGCGGGGGAGGGTTTTGGCAGTTCTTC. Amino acid sequence: CASSVLGTSGGGFWQFF. Together with reference TRBV2 and TRBJ2-1, the CDR3 gives the full variable domain: EPEVTQTPSHQVTQMGQEVILRCVPISNHLYFYWYRQILGQKVEFLVSFYNNEISEKSEIFDDQFSVERPDGSNFTLKIRSTKLEDSAMYFCASSVLGTSGGGFWQFFGPGTRLTVL.

The chain links TRBV30 to TRBJ2-2, with 9 bases matching TRBD2. Germline CDR1 GTSNPN, CDR2 SVGIG (reference sequence). The CDR3 spans 18 residues. Unmatched junction bases numbered 12, after V lost 3 bases and J lost 1 base. CDR3 bases: TGTGCCTGGAGGATAATCTATGGAGCGGGGGGGAACACCGGGGAGCTGTTTTTT. Encoded protein: CAWRIIYGAGGNTGELFF. The full variable domain, rest sourced from reference TRBV30 and TRBJ2-2, is SQTIHQWPATLVQPVGSPLSLECTVEGTSNPNLYWYRQAAGRGLQLLFYSVGIGQISSEVPQNLSASRPQDRQFILSSKKLLLSDSGFYLCAWRIIYGAGGNTGELFFGEGSRLTVL.

This chain joins TRBV27 and TRBJ1-4; TRBD1 agrees at 7 bases. V dropped 5 bases and J dropped 8; count of bases not matched to a gene: 14. CDR1 and CDR2 (germline): MNHEY, SMNVEV (reference sequence). CDR3 length: 16 residues. CDR3 sequence reads: CASSTLNRGLGEKLFF. In DNA, the CDR3 is TGTGCCAGCAGTACTCTAAACAGGGGTTTGGGAGAAAAACTGTTTTTT.

The chain carries TRBV7-9 and TRBJ2-3, with 9 bases identical to TRBD1. From germline, CDR1 is SEHNR and CDR2 FQNEAQ (reference sequence). V trimming: 2 bases; J trimming: 6 bases; junction bases outside the gene matches: 12. This CDR3 has 17 residues. CDR3 amino acids: CASSLWGQGVTYDTQYF. CDR3 DNA: TGTGCCAGCAGCTTATGGGGACAGGGTGTAACATACGATACGCAGTATTTT.

The J gene is TRBJ1-5, the V gene TRBV5-1, with D tentatively TRBD1 (5 bases). The CDR3 runs to 15 residues. The germline V gene has CDR1 SGHRS and CDR2 YFSETQ. V lost 0 bases, J lost 3 bases, and 10 bases lay in between. The CDR3 sequence: CASSLEGAYNQPQHF. For the CDR3, the DNA is TGCGCCAGCAGCTTGGAAGGGGCCTACAATCAGCCCCAGCATTTT. The variable domain in full, completed from reference TRBV5-1 and TRBJ1-5, reads KAGVTQTPRYLIKTRGQQVTLSCSPISGHRSVSWYQQTPGQGLQFLFEYFSETQRNKGNFPGRFSGRQFSNSRSEMNVSTLELGDSALYLCASSLEGAYNQPQHFGDGTRLSIL.

The chain recombines TRBV7-2 with TRBJ2-7, with a weak D call TRBD2 (5 bases). From germline, CDR1 is SGHTA and CDR2 FQGNSA. The CDR3 is made up of 13 amino acids. V shed 8 bases and J shed 7 bases, with 18 bases lying between them. The CDR3 DNA sequence: TGTGCCAGCCGAACTTATATAGGGAGAGAGCAGTACTTC. Protein product: CASRTYIGREQYF.

The chain joins TRBV5-4 to TRBJ1-1, with 9 bases matching TRBD1. Germline loops: CDR1 SGHNT, CDR2 YYREEE (reference sequence). J was trimmed by 1 base and V by 4 bases; bases with no gene match: 2. CDR3 length: 14 residues. The CDR3, as DNA: TGTGCCAGCAGCGTGGGACAGGGGAACACTGAAGCTTTCTTT. This codes for CASSVGQGNTEAFF.